These 17 T cell receptor beta chains were all obtained from the same sample, sequenced in a study of T-cell reconstitution after alpha-beta-depleted transplantation in children. During its preparation, the TCRbeta library received unique molecular identifiers. TCRdb recomputed calls from the PCR reads with MiXCR, one row per CDR3 protein. The sample contains some 110,000 distinct CDR3 sequences, over 9% of which appear only once. This specimen was PBMCs, taken before TCRalphabeta/CD19-depleted stem cell transplant. These receptors came from a boy under 10 years old with acute lymphoblastic leukemia, due to receive a stem cell transplant.

This clonotype was counted between two and nine times. CDR3 nucleotide sequence: TGCGCCAGCAGCTTGGCGGGAAAGGGGAACACTGAAGCTTTCTTT. The encoded protein is CASSLAGKGNTEAFF. The chain joins TRBV5-1 to TRBJ1-1; no clear D. The CDR3 sequence is 15 residues long. The germline V gene encodes CDR1 SGHRS and CDR2 YFSETQ. V gave up 0 bases and J gave up 1 base, with 10 bases separating them.

The rearrangement uses TRBV20-1 and TRBJ1-6; D gene uncertain. V was clipped by 3 bases and J by 2 bases, with 8 bases between them. Looked up from germline, CDR1 is DFQATT and CDR2 is SNEGSKA (reference sequence). CDR3 length equals 14 residues. The CDR3 reads CSASPGTYNSPLHF. CDR3 in DNA: TGCAGTGCTAGCCCCGGGACCTATAATTCACCCCTCCACTTT.

This clonotype was observed at least ten times. The rearrangement uses TRBV7-6 and TRBJ1-1; D uncertain. Trimming removed 1 base at V and 1 base at J, with 7 bases between. The CDR3 has 14 residues. Per the germline V gene, CDR1 is SGHVS and CDR2 is FNYEAQ. The CDR3 is CASSLVLGNTEAFF. The CDR3 coding sequence is TGTGCCAGCAGCTTAGTCCTGGGGAACACTGAAGCTTTCTTT.

The V call is TRBV30, the J call TRBJ1-2; D remains unclear. The CDR3 length is 12 residues. The V gene lost 4 bases and the J gene lost 8 bases, with 14 bases spanning the gap. Germline CDR1 GTSNPN, CDR2 SVGIG (reference sequence). The CDR3 region has the DNA TGTGCCTGGAAGGGTCTTACAAAGGGCTACACCTTC. It encodes CAWKGLTKGYTF.

The rearrangement links TRBV25-1 to TRBJ1-5; TRBD1 might be the D (5 bases). Germline-derived CDR1 and CDR2 are MGHDK and SYGVNS. This CDR3 has 14 amino acids. V was pared by 0 bases and J by 6 bases, with 9 bases between. The CDR3 sequence: CASSEYDGTQPQHF. The CDR3 nucleotides read TGTGCCAGCAGTGAATATGACGGGACTCAGCCCCAGCATTTT.

The rearrangement links TRBV5-5 to TRBJ2-7; 7 bases are shared with TRBD2. Germline-derived CDR1 and CDR2 are SGHKS and YYEKEE (reference sequence). With 3 bases clipped from V and 0 bases from J, the junction kept 0 bases outside the gene matches. The CDR3 sequence is 13 residues long. As DNA, the CDR3 is TGTGCCAGCAGCTCTAGCGGCTCCTACGAGCAGTACTTC. This translates into CASSSSGSYEQYF.

In regard to this clonotype: At one end, the junction sequence differs from germline, possibly due to a read error. V gene TRBV12-3 or TRBV12-4 combines with J gene TRBJ2-4; no definite D call. This CDR3 comprises 15 residues. Written as DNA, the CDR3 is TGTGACAGCAGTTTTGGGGTTACGCCCGAAAACATTCAGTACTTT. Translating gives CDSSFGVTPENIQYF.

The chain recombines TRBV20-1 with TRBJ2-1, with D tentatively TRBD2 (6 bases). This CDR3 is built from 18 residues. V was pared by 0 bases and J by 5 bases, with 23 bases between. From germline, CDR1 is DFQATT and CDR2 SNEGSKA (reference sequence). The CDR3 here is CSARDQGVLVAANNEQFF. Here the CDR3 DNA reads TGCAGTGCTAGAGATCAAGGGGTTTTGGTAGCGGCCAACAATGAGCAGTTCTTC.

This sequence joins TRBV18 and TRBJ2-1; D may be TRBD2 (6 bases). The length of the CDR3 is 15 residues. V shed 4 bases and J shed 4 bases, with 14 bases lying between them. CDR1 and CDR2 (germline): KGHSH, LQKENI. In DNA, the CDR3 is TGTGCCAGCTCACTCCAGGGAGGCGGATACAATGAGCAGTTCTTC. As protein: CASSLQGGGYNEQFF.

In its sample, this clonotype was seen many times. V usage is TRBV7-2 and J usage is TRBJ2-1; no definite D call. CDR3 length equals 16 residues. The germline gives CDR1 SGHTA, CDR2 FQGNSA. V was cut by 1 base and J by 1 base, with 11 bases left in between. DNA of the CDR3: TGTGCCAGCAGCTTAGAGTCCCGTTTGTCCTACAATGAGCAGTTCTTC. It translates to CASSLESRLSYNEQFF.

This clonotype was detected only a few times. The V gene is TRBV5-5, the J gene TRBJ2-2, with 11 bases fitting TRBD2. V shed 3 bases, J shed 4 bases, and the junction held 5 bases outside the gene matches. Germline CDR1 and CDR2: SGHKS and YYEKEE (reference sequence). CDR3 length: 16 amino acids. In DNA form, the CDR3 reads TGTGCCAGCAGCTCCATAGCGGGAGGGGGCACCGGGGAGCTGTTTTTT. Its protein is CASSSIAGGGTGELFF.

This clonotype was counted a few times. The J gene is TRBJ2-5, the V gene TRBV7-6, with TRBD1 as a possible D gene (5 bases). The CDR3 extends over 15 amino acids. Trimming pared 0 bases from V and 0 bases from J, leaving 8 bases between. From germline, CDR1 is SGHVS and CDR2 FNYEAQ. CDR3 nucleotides: TGTGCCAGCAGCTTAGCGCAGGGCTACCAAGAGACCCAGTACTTC. Amino acid sequence: CASSLAQGYQETQYF.

This clonotype appeared a few times. The chain carries TRBV20-1 and TRBJ2-5; D is unresolved. Trimming pared 3 bases from V and 0 bases from J, leaving 11 bases between. Looked up from germline, CDR1 is DFQATT and CDR2 is SNEGSKA (reference sequence). The CDR3 length is 14 residues. The CDR3 DNA is TGCAGTGCTAGTATAATCCGGAACCAAGAGACCCAGTACTTC. Protein: CSASIIRNQETQYF.

This clonotype came up a few times. This chain connects TRBV2 to TRBJ2-5; D is perhaps TRBD1 (6 bases). Trimming pared 6 bases from V and 2 bases from J, leaving 10 bases between. Germline CDR1 and CDR2: SNHLY and FYNNEI. This CDR3 contains 13 residues. The CDR3 loop is CASSGQWQETQYF. As DNA, the CDR3 is TGTGCCAGCAGCGGACAGTGGCAAGAGACCCAGTACTTC. The entire variable domain, with the rest obtained from reference TRBV2 and TRBJ2-5, is as follows: EPEVTQTPSHQVTQMGQEVILRCVPISNHLYFYWYRQILGQKVEFLVSFYNNEISEKSEIFDDQFSVERPDGSNFTLKIRSTKLEDSAMYFCASSGQWQETQYFGPGTRLLVL.

In its sample, this clonotype was seen a few times. The rearrangement uses TRBV28 and TRBJ2-7, with a tentative D call TRBD1 (5 bases). The V end was cut by 5 bases, the J end by 3 bases, with 11 bases between. CDR1 and CDR2 from the germline V gene are MDHEN and SYDVKM. This CDR3 contains 13 residues. The CDR3 DNA is TGTGCCAGCAGTCCTGACAGATACTACGAGCAGTACTTC. Translating it yields CASSPDRYYEQYF.

This clonotype was seen only a few times. The chain is built from TRBV11-2 and TRBJ2-1, with 11 positions matching TRBD2. Germline values: CDR1 SGHAT, CDR2 FQNNGV. The V and J ends lost 4 bases and 1 base, in that order; junction bases with no gene match: 12. This CDR3 contains 19 residues. The CDR3 bases are TGTGCCAGCAGCTCGAGTCGTTTTAGCGGGAGGGCTTCCTACAATGAGCAGTTCTTC. Encoded protein: CASSSSRFSGRASYNEQFF. The variable domain in full, with the rest retrieved from reference TRBV11-2 and TRBJ2-1, is EAGVAQSPRYKIIEKRQSVAFWCNPISGHATLYWYQQILGQGPKLLIQFQNNGVVDDSQLPKDRFSAERLKGVDSTLKIQPAKLEDSAVYLCASSSSRFSGRASYNEQFFGPGTRLTVL.

DNA for the CDR3: TGCGCCAGCAGCTTGGTTAGAGCGGGAGGGCTGAACACCGGGGAGCTGTTTTTT. Translating it yields CASSLVRAGGLNTGELFF. This chain uses TRBV5-1 with TRBJ2-2; TRBD2 matches at 10 bases. The CDR3 spans 18 residues. Germline CDR1 reads SGHRS; CDR2 reads YFSETQ. V shed 0 bases, J shed 1 base, and the junction held 6 bases outside the gene matches.